This is a list of T cell receptor beta chains from one sample in a study of T cell responses to AZD1222 COVID-19 vaccine. Here immunoSEQ multiplex PCR was the method, and the copy in TCRdb shows in-frame clones only, minus some. The table lists 95,000 to 110,000 clones, 91% of them singletons, with over 40% in the top ten. Material: peripheral blood, obtained on day 0 of AZD1222 vaccination. The receptor set was obtained from an adult in good health. The conserved cysteine and the conserved F or W are not part of the CDR3 here.

TRBV15	TRBJ1-1	ATSRDMGSGTEAF
TRBV19	TRBJ2-7	ASRIRHSRDRGNEQY
TRBV7-2	TRBJ2-3	ASSFTGTGVGTDTQY
TRBV25-1	TRBJ1-5	ASSESGFGQPQH
TRBV2	TRBJ2-5	ASHRTGQETQY
TRBV20-1	TRBJ2-3	SARLGPPQY
TRBV7-6	TRBJ2-7	ASNDAIGSEQY
TRBV7-2	TRBJ2-7	ASSLNHGSYEQY
TRBV20-1	TRBJ2-3	SASLQGTQY
TRBV11-2	TRBJ2-5	ASRHGETQY
TRBV4-1	TRBJ2-7	ASSQDQVGSGYEQY
TRBV10-3	TRBJ2-7	AIRDTGGPYEQY
TRBV5-1	TRBJ2-7	ASSPDPPGARTYEQY
TRBV18	TRBJ1-1	ASSPPDGRAF
TRBV9	TRBJ1-6	ASSDFDRGNNSPLH
TRBV27	TRBJ1-5	ASSFGGAGPSNQPQH
TRBV7-2	TRBJ1-1	ASSNPGTGAAF
TRBV12-3/TRBV12-4	TRBJ2-5	ASSTYETQY
TRBV6-5	TRBJ2-7	AREREGPSYEQY
TRBV5-5	TRBJ1-1	ASSLGVGVGEAF
TRBV5-6	TRBJ1-5	ASSPTGVGNQPQH
TRBV19	TRBJ2-3	ASTSTDTQY
TRBV6-5	TRBJ2-7	ASRLSGTGSYEQY
TRBV6-1	TRBJ1-3	ASSGLYGSGHGNTIY
TRBV19	TRBJ2-3	ASSPETLAGVGDTQY
TRBV6-7	TRBJ2-7	ASSYSDNQRGYEQY
TRBV7-9	TRBJ2-7	ASKRGTESYEQY
TRBV30	TRBJ1-4	AWSVDRGKLF
TRBV5-1	TRBJ2-1	ASSFRGPYNEQF
TRBV6-5	TRBJ1-5	ASSLGRYSNQPQH
TRBV2	TRBJ1-4	ASTRFMGGEKLF
TRBV3-1/TRBV3-2	TRBJ2-2	ASSLPKGAGEGAGELF
TRBV5-5	TRBJ2-1	ASSLWLAGVNEQF
TRBV28	TRBJ2-2	ASSSISGNTGELF
TRBV4-2	TRBJ2-4	ASSQEFLGAAKNIQY
TRBV28	TRBJ1-2	ASRGSMGQGRGYGYT
TRBV7-3	TRBJ1-2	ASSLTGVGDGYT
TRBV5-4	TRBJ2-5	ASSLYRGGEETQY
TRBV28	TRBJ2-1	ASTVSLRDEQF
TRBV5-1	TRBJ2-5	ASSSWEKQETQY
TRBV2	TRBJ1-1	ASSWRDTEAF
TRBV19	TRBJ2-5	ASSIESGQPQETQY
TRBV7-9	TRBJ2-3	ASSLGLAGGVDTQY
TRBV6-5	TRBJ2-7	ASSNFRGGRGEQY
TRBV29-1	TRBJ1-1	SVQKTASKAEAF